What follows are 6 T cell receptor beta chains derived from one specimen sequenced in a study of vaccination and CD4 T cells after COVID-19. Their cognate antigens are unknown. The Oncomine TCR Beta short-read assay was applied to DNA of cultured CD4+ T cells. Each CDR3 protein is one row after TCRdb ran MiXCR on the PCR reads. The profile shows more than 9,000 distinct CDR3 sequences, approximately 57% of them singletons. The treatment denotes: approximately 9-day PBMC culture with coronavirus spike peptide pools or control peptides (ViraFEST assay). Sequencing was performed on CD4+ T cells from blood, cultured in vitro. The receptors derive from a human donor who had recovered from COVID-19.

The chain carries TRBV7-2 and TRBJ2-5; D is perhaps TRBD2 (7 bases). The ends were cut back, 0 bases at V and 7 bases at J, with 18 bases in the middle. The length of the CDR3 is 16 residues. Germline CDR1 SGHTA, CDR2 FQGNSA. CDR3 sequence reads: CASSLAAGRGGLTQYF. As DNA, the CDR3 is TGTGCCAGCAGCTTAGCTGCCGGCAGGGGAGGGTTGACCCAGTACTTC.

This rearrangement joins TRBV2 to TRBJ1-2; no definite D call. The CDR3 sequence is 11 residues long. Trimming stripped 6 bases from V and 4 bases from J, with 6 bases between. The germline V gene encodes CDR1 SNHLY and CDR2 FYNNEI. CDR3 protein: CASRRGYGYTF. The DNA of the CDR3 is TGTGCCAGCAGGCGGGGCTATGGCTACACCTTC.

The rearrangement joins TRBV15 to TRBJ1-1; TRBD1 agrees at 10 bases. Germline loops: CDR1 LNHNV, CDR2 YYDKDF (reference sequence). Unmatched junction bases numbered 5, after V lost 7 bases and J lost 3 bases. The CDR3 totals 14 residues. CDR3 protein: CATTRQGADTEAFF. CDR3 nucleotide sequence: TGTGCCACCACGAGACAGGGGGCGGACACTGAAGCTTTCTTT. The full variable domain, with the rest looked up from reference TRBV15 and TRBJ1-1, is DAMVIQNPRYQVTQFGKPVTLSCSQTLNHNVMYWYQQKSSQAPKLLFHYYDKDFNNEADTPDNFQSRRPNTSFCFLDIRSPGLGDTAMYLCATTRQGADTEAFFGQGTRLTVV.

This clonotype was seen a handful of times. The CDR3 loop is CAISDPGLAGGPQETQYF. The CDR3 coding sequence is TGTGCCATCAGTGACCCGGGACTAGCGGGGGGCCCCCAAGAGACCCAGTACTTC. This chain connects TRBV10-3 to TRBJ2-5, with TRBD2 matching over 15 bases. CDR3 length: 18 residues. Germline assignment: CDR1 ENHRY and CDR2 SYGVKD. Losses at the gene ends were 3 bases for V and 1 base for J; bases not matched to a gene: 6.

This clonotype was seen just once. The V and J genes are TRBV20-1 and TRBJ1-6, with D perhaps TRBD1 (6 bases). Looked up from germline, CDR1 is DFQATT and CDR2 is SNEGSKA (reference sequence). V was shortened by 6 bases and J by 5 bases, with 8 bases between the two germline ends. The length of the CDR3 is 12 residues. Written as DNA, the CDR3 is TGCAGTGCCACAGGGAATAATTCACCCCTCCACTTT. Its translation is CSATGNNSPLHF.

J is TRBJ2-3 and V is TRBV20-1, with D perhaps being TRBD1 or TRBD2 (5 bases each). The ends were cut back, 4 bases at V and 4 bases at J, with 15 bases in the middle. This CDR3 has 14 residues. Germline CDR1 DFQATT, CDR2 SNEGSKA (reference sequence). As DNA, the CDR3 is TGCAGTGCTATCTACGGGGCGAGGGCAGATACGCAGTATTTT. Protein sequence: CSAIYGARADTQYF.